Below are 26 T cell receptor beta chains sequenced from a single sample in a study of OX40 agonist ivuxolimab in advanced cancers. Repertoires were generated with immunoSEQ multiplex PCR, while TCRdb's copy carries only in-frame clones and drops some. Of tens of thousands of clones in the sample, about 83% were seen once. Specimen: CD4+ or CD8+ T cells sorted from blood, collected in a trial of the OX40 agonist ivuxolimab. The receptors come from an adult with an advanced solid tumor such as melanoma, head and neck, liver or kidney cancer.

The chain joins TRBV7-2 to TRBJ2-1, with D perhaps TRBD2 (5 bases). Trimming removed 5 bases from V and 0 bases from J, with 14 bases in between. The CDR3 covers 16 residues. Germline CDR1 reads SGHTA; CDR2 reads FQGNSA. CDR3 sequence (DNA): TGTGCCAGCAGCCCTAGTCGTGGAGGCTCCTACAATGAGCAGTTCTTC. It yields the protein CASSPSRGGSYNEQFF.

CDR3: CASSPRDYSYEQYF. The CDR3 coding sequence is TGTGCCAGCAGCCCGCGGGACTACTCCTACGAGCAGTACTTC. The chain has TRBV7-2 and TRBJ2-7, with 7 bases that match TRBD2. The V gene's germline CDR1 is SGHTA and CDR2 FQGNSA. The CDR3 extends over 14 amino acids. With 5 bases clipped from V and 0 bases from J, the junction kept 4 bases outside the gene matches.

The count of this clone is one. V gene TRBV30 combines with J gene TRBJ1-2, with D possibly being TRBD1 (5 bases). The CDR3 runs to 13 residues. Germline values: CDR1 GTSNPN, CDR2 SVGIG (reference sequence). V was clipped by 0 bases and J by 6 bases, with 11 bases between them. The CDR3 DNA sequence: TGTGCCTGGAGTGTAGCCAGGGAAGATGGCTACACCTTC. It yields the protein CAWSVAREDGYTF.

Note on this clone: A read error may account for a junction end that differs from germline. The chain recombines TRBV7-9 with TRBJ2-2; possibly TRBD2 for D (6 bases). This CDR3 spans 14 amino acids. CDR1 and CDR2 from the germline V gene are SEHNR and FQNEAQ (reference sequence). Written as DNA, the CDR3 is TGTGCCAGCAGCGTCGTGGGGGGACCCCGGGGAGCTGTTTTT. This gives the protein CASSVVGGPRGAVF.

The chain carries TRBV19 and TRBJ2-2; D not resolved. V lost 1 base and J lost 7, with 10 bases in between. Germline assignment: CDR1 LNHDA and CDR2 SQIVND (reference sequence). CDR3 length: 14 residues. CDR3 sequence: CASSIAILIGELFF. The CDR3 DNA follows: TGTGCCAGTAGTATAGCCATATTAATCGGGGAGCTGTTTTTT.

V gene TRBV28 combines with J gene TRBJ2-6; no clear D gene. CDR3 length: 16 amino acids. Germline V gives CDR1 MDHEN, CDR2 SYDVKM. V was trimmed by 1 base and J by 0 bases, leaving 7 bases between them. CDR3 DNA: TGTGCCAGCAGTTTATTTTTGGGCTCTGGGGCCAACGTCCTGACTTTC. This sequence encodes CASSLFLGSGANVLTF.

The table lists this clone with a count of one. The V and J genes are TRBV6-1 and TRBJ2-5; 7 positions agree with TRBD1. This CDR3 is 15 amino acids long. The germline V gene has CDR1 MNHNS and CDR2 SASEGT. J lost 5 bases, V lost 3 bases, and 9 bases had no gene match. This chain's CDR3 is CASSEDTGAVETQYF. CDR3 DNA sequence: TGTGCCAGCAGTGAGGATACAGGGGCAGTGGAGACCCAGTACTTC.

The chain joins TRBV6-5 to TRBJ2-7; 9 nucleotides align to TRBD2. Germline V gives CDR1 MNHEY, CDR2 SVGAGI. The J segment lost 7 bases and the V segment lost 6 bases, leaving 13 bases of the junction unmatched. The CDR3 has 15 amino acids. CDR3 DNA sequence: TGTGCCAGCAGCCGAGCGGGGGGATCCTCCGGGGAGCAGTACTTC. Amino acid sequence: CASSRAGGSSGEQYF.

DNA of the CDR3: TGTGCCAGTAGTATTACTACCCCCACGCTTAGACGGAGAGAGCAGTACTTC. Translating gives CASSITTPTLRRREQYF. V and J are TRBV19 and TRBJ2-7, with unresolved D. The CDR3 has 17 residues. V lost 3 bases to trimming and J lost 7 bases, with 25 bases between them. Germline lookup yields CDR1 LNHDA and CDR2 SQIVND (reference sequence).

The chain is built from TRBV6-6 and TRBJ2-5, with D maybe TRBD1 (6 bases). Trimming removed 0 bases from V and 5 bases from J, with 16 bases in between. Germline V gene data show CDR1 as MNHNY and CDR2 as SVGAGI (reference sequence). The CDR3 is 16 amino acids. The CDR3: CASSYSWDTRLETQYF. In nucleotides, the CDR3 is TGTGCCAGCAGTTACTCTTGGGACACGAGGTTGGAGACCCAGTACTTC.

The CDR3 reads CASSRGSGLGETQYF. The DNA of the CDR3 is TGTGCCAGCAGCCGGGGTAGTGGGCTCGGTGAGACCCAGTACTTC. The chain combines TRBV7-9 with TRBJ2-5, with D possibly being TRBD2 (5 bases). Germline V gene lookup returns CDR1 SEHNR and CDR2 FQNEAQ (reference sequence). Trimming left V 5 bases short and J 5 bases short, with 18 bases between. The CDR3 contains 15 residues.

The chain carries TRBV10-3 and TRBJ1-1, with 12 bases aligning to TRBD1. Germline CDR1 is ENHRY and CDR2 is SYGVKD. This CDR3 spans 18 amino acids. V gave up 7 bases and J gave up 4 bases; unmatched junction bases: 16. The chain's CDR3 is CAIIPGQGAPGAGTEAFF. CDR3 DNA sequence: TGTGCCATCATTCCGGGACAGGGGGCGCCCGGGGCCGGCACTGAAGCTTTCTTT.

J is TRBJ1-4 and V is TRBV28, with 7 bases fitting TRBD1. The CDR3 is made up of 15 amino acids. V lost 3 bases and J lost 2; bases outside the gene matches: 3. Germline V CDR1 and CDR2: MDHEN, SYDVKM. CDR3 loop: CASSFGTVTNEKLFF. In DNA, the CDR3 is TGTGCCAGCAGTTTTGGGACAGTCACTAATGAAAAACTGTTTTTT.

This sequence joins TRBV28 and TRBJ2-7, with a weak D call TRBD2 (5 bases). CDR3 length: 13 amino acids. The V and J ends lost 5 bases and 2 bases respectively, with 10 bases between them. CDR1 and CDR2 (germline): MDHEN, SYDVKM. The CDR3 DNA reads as TGTGCCAGCAGTAGCGGTTCTCCCTACGAGCAGTACTTC. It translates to CASSSGSPYEQYF.

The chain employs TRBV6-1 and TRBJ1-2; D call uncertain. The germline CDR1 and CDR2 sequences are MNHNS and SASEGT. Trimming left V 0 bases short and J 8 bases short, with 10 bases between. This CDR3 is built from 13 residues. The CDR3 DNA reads TGTGCCAGCAGTGAAGCGGACTTCACAGGCTACACCTTC. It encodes CASSEADFTGYTF.

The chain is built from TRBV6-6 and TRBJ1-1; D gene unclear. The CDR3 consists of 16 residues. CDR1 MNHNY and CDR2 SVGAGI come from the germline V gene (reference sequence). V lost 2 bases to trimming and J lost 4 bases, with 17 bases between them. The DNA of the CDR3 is TGTGCCAGCAGTTACGGCTCTCTGAGTTGGAGCACTGAAGCTTTCTTT. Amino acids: CASSYGSLSWSTEAFF.

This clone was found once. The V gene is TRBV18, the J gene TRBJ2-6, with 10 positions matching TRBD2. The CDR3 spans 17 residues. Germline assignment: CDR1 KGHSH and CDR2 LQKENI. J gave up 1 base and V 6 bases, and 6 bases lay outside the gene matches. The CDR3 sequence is CASSVLAGESGANVLTF. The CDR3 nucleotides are TGTGCCAGCTCCGTCCTAGCGGGGGAGTCTGGGGCCAACGTCCTGACTTTC.

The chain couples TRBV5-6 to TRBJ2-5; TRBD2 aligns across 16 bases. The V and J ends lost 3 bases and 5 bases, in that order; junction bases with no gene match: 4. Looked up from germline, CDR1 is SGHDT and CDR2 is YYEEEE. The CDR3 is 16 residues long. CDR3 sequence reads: CASSSGTSGGAETQYF. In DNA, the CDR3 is TGTGCCAGCAGCTCTGGGACTAGCGGGGGGGCGGAGACCCAGTACTTC.

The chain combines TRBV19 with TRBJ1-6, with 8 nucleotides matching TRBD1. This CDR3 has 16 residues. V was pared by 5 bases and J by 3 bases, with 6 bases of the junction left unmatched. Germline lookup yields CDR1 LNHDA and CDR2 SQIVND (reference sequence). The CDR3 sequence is CASSGQGTNYNSPLHF. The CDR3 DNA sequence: TGTGCCAGTAGTGGACAGGGTACAAACTATAATTCACCCCTCCACTTT.

CDR3 region: CASSFSGGSQPQHF. The CDR3, as DNA: TGCGCCAGCAGCTTTAGTGGAGGGTCTCAGCCCCAGCATTTT. The chain employs TRBV5-1 and TRBJ1-5, with unresolved D. This CDR3 region has 14 residues. Germline V gives CDR1 SGHRS, CDR2 YFSETQ. Trimming left V 2 bases short and J 6 bases short, with 12 bases between. Variable domain in full (rest from reference TRBV5-1 and TRBJ1-5): KAGVTQTPRYLIKTRGQQVTLSCSPISGHRSVSWYQQTPGQGLQFLFEYFSETQRNKGNFPGRFSGRQFSNSRSEMNVSTLELGDSALYLCASSFSGGSQPQHFGDGTRLSIL.

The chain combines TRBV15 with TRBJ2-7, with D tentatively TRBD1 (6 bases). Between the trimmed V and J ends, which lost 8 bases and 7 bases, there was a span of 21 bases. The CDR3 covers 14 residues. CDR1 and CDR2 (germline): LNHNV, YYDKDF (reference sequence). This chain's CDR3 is CATEQGPHTGEQYF. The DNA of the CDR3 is TGTGCCACCGAACAGGGTCCACATACGGGGGAGCAGTACTTC.

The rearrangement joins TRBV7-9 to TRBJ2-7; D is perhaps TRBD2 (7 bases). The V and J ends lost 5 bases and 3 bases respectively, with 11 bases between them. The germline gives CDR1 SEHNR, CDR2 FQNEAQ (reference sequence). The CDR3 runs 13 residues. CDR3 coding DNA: TGTGCCAGCAGCAGCGGGACACGCTACGAGCAGTACTTC. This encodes CASSSGTRYEQYF.

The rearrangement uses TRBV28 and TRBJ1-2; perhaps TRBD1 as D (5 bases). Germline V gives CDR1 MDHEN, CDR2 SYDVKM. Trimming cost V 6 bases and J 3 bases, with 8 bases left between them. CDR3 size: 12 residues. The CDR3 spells CASRLTDYGYTF. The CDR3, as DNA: TGTGCCAGCAGGCTGACAGACTATGGCTACACCTTC.

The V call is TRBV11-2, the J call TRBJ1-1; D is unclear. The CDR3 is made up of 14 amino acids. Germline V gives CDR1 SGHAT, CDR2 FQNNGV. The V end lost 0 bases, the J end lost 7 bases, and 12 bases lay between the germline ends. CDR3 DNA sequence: TGTGCCAGCAGCTTAGATCGCGTCGGGGATGAAGCTTTCTTT. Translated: CASSLDRVGDEAFF. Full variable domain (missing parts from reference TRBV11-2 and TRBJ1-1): EAGVAQSPRYKIIEKRQSVAFWCNPISGHATLYWYQQILGQGPKLLIQFQNNGVVDDSQLPKDRFSAERLKGVDSTLKIQPAKLEDSAVYLCASSLDRVGDEAFFGQGTRLTVV.

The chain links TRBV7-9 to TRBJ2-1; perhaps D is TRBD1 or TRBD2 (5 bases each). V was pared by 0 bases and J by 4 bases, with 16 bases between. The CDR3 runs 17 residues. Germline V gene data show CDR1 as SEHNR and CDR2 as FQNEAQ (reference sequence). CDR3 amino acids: CASSLAALGTIYNEQFF. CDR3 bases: TGTGCCAGCAGCTTAGCGGCACTCGGGACGATTTACAATGAGCAGTTCTTC.

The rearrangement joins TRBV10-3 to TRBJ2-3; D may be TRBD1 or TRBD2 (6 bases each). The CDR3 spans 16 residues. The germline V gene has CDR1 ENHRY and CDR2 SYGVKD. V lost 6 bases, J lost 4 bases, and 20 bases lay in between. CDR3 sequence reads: CAISLRDTPGADTQYF. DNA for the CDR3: TGTGCCATCAGCCTACGGGACACCCCGGGGGCAGATACGCAGTATTTT.